The 2 T cell receptor beta chains reported below all come from one sample, sequenced in a study of blood T cell repertoires in COVID-19 (TCRdb year 2020). Library method: the immunoSEQ multiplex PCR assay. TCRdb took over this immuneACCESS table, retaining in-frame rearrangements with V and J assigned. Such tables are incomplete; in checked studies, under half of the missing clones stem from an unresolved V gene, and the remainder is unexplained. The sample table contains about 170,000 clones; only one count was recorded for about 86% of them. The ten largest account for roughly 7% of the sample. Sample: peripheral blood. The receptors shown here come from a woman of 80 years or more in a cohort sampled during active or convalescent COVID-19.

CDR3 loop: CASSFGTSYEQYV. The CDR3 DNA reads as TGTGCCAGCAGTTTTGGGACATCCTACGAGCAGTACGTC. The rearrangement joins TRBV12-3 or TRBV12-4 to TRBJ2-7; possible D gene TRBD1, 6 bases. CDR3 length: 13 residues. Trimming left V 3 bases short and J 1 base short, with 7 bases between.

The chain uses TRBV5-1 and TRBJ1-1; TRBD1 matches at 8 bases. CDR3 length: 14 amino acids. Germline assignment: CDR1 SGHRS and CDR2 YFSETQ. V lost 0 bases to trimming and J lost 5 bases; unmatched junction nucleotides: 3. In DNA form, the CDR3 reads TGCGCCAGCAGCTTGGCGACAGGGGATACTGAAGCTTTCTTT. Translating gives CASSLATGDTEAFF.